Shown below are 27 T cell receptor beta chains from a single sample sequenced in a study of vaccination and CD4 T cells after COVID-19. The antigens of these receptors remain unknown. Oncomine TCR Beta short-read sequencing was applied to DNA from cultured CD4+ T cells. MiXCR, run by TCRdb on the PCR reads, gives a single entry per CDR3 protein. The profile shows roughly 16,000 distinct CDR3 sequences, just under 80% of them singletons. The sample's treatment: approximately 10-day PBMC culture with coronavirus spike peptide pools or control peptides (ViraFEST assay). The input for sequencing was CD4+ T cells from blood, cultured in vitro, taken after SARS-CoV-2 vaccination. Receptors were obtained from a human donor who received a COVID-19 vaccine.

In this sample, this clonotype turned up once. The V and J genes are TRBV19 and TRBJ1-5; the D is unclear. The V gene's germline CDR1 is LNHDA and CDR2 SQIVND (reference sequence). Trimming took off 3 bases at V and 4 bases at J, with 13 bases between the two ends. This CDR3 is 15 amino acids long. The CDR3 sequence is CASSMQPLKNQPQHF. In DNA form, the CDR3 reads TGTGCCAGTAGTATGCAGCCTCTAAAGAATCAGCCCCAGCATTTT.

With respect to this clonotype: The junction shows a germline mismatch at one end, possibly a read error. V and J are TRBV6-1 and TRBJ1-2, with D unresolved. This CDR3 contains 15 residues. Germline V gives CDR1 MNHNS, CDR2 SASEGT. DNA of the CDR3: TGCGCCAGCGCTGAATATCACAGAGATGGCTATGGCTACACCTTC. Its translation: CASAEYHRDGYGYTF.

This clonotype has a handful of counts. The chain carries TRBV30 and TRBJ1-2, with 10 bases aligning to TRBD1. V shed 2 bases and J 4 bases; nucleotides not matched to a gene: 10. The germline V gene has CDR1 GTSNPN and CDR2 SVGIG (reference sequence). This CDR3 region has 16 residues. The CDR3 protein is CAWSPADRGHVYGYTF. The DNA of the CDR3 is TGTGCCTGGAGTCCGGCAGACAGGGGGCACGTCTATGGCTACACCTTC.

The chain carries TRBV20-1 and TRBJ2-5; D unclear. The V gene lost 6 bases and the J gene lost 2 bases, with 7 bases spanning the gap. Germline assignment: CDR1 DFQATT and CDR2 SNEGSKA (reference sequence). The CDR3 has 11 residues. For the CDR3, the DNA is TGCAGTGCGCTCCATCAAGAGACCCAGTACTTC. It specifies CSALHQETQYF.

This clonotype came up once. The J gene is TRBJ1-3, the V gene TRBV2; maybe TRBD1 (6 bases). The CDR3 runs 14 residues. V gave up 4 bases and J gave up 4 bases, with 11 bases separating them. Germline V lookup: CDR1 SNHLY, CDR2 FYNNEI. The CDR3 bases are TGTGCCAGCAGTGCAGGGGTTTCAGGAAACACCATATATTTT. Translation gives CASSAGVSGNTIYF.

The chain joins TRBV6-5 to TRBJ2-7, with D perhaps assigned TRBD1 or TRBD2 (6 bases each). In germline, CDR1 is MNHEY, CDR2 SVGAGI. The CDR3 is 15 amino acids. The V end lost 2 bases, the J end lost 4 bases, and 15 bases lay between the germline ends. DNA for the CDR3: TGTGCCAGCAGTTACCTAACACAGGGAGGTTACGAGCAGTACTTC. This gives the protein CASSYLTQGGYEQYF.

The gene calls are TRBV6-5 and TRBJ1-4, with unresolved D. Trimming removed 0 bases at V and 2 bases at J, with 10 bases between. This CDR3 comprises 16 residues. The germline gives CDR1 MNHEY, CDR2 SVGAGI. The CDR3 is CASSYSGGVTNEKLFF. CDR3 sequence (DNA): TGTGCCAGCAGTTACTCGGGCGGCGTGACTAATGAAAAACTGTTTTTT.

The V call is TRBV19, the J call TRBJ1-2; possible D gene TRBD1, 5 bases. V was shortened by 5 bases and J by 1 base, with 20 bases between the two germline ends. In germline, CDR1 is LNHDA, CDR2 SQIVND (reference sequence). CDR3 length equals 17 residues. The DNA of the CDR3 is TGTGCCAGTAGTGCCTCCGGGGCAGGGATGGGTAACTATGGCTACACCTTC. Its translation is CASSASGAGMGNYGYTF.

The rearrangement links TRBV7-2 to TRBJ1-5; D is undetermined. Germline V gene data show CDR1 as SGHTA and CDR2 as FQGNSA. The CDR3 runs to 14 residues. V was trimmed by 5 bases and J by 0 bases, leaving 8 bases between them. The CDR3 loop is CASSHGVSNQPQHF. The CDR3 nucleotides are TGTGCCAGCAGCCACGGGGTTAGCAATCAGCCCCAGCATTTT.

This chain connects TRBV20-1 to TRBJ2-3; 7 bases are a match to TRBD2. V shed 3 bases and J 4 bases; nucleotides not matched to a gene: 13. Germline values: CDR1 DFQATT, CDR2 SNEGSKA (reference sequence). This CDR3 contains 16 residues. The CDR3 sequence is CSASLVSGVRADTQYF. The CDR3, as DNA: TGCAGTGCTAGCTTAGTCAGCGGGGTGAGGGCAGATACGCAGTATTTT.

Concerning this clonotype itself: A read error may produce the germline difference seen at one junction end. The chain couples TRBV2 to TRBJ1-2; a possible D gene is TRBD1 (6 bases). Per the germline V gene, CDR1 is SNHLY and CDR2 is FYNNEI. CDR3 length: 14 residues. The CDR3 nucleotides read TGTGCCAGCGACTCGGCGGACAGAAGAGATGGTTACACCTTC. Encoded protein: CASDSADRRDGYTF.

This rearrangement joins TRBV6-2 or TRBV6-3 to TRBJ1-2, with D perhaps matching TRBD1 (6 bases). In germline, CDR1 is MNHEY, CDR2 SVGEGT. CDR3 length: 14 residues. Trimming took off 6 bases at V and 1 base at J, with 12 bases between the two ends. The CDR3 region has the DNA TGTGCCAGCAGGCTACAGGGAATTAACTATGGCTACACCTTC. This translates into CASRLQGINYGYTF.

CDR3 protein: CATSDGIYEQYF. DNA of the CDR3: TGTGCCACCAGTGACGGAATTTACGAGCAGTACTTC. The chain has TRBV24-1 and TRBJ2-7; D gene uncertain. The length of the CDR3 is 12 residues. Trimming took off 4 bases at V and 4 bases at J, with 7 bases between the two ends. Germline loops: CDR1 KGHDR, CDR2 SFDVKD.

The chain links TRBV30 to TRBJ2-5, with D possibly being TRBD1 (6 bases). The length of the CDR3 is 14 residues. Trimming pared 0 bases from V and 6 bases from J, leaving 14 bases between. Looked up from germline, CDR1 is GTSNPN and CDR2 is SVGIG (reference sequence). The CDR3 DNA reads as TGTGCCTGGAGTGTACAACAGGGTGTAAAGACCCAGTACTTC. It encodes CAWSVQQGVKTQYF. The full variable domain, completed using reference TRBV30 and TRBJ2-5, is SQTIHQWPATLVQPVGSPLSLECTVEGTSNPNLYWYRQAAGRGLQLLFYSVGIGQISSEVPQNLSASRPQDRQFILSSKKLLLSDSGFYLCAWSVQQGVKTQYFGPGTRLLVL.

The V gene is TRBV12-3 or TRBV12-4, the J gene TRBJ1-1, with TRBD1 identical over 8 bases. There are 15 residues in the CDR3. V lost 6 bases, J lost 7 bases, and 13 bases stayed unmatched. DNA for the CDR3: TGTGCCAGCAGAGACCCAGGGGGCGTAAGTGGTGAAGCTTTCTTT. The encoded protein is CASRDPGGVSGEAFF.

The CDR3 spells CASSVPTGLSAEAFF. CDR3 in DNA: TGTGCCAGCAGCGTACCAACAGGGCTCTCCGCTGAAGCTTTCTTT. This chain uses TRBV7-9 with TRBJ1-1, with a weak D call TRBD1 (6 bases). Looked up from germline, CDR1 is SEHNR and CDR2 is FQNEAQ (reference sequence). This CDR3 is built from 15 residues. V was cut by 5 bases and J by 6 bases, with 19 bases left in between.

The CDR3 nucleotides are TGCAGTACAATCGCGGGGAACTACGAGCAGTACTTC. Translation gives CSTIAGNYEQYF. This chain links TRBV20-1 with TRBJ2-7; a possible D gene is TRBD2 (6 bases). V was trimmed by 8 bases and J by 3 bases, leaving 14 bases between them. The CDR3 sequence is 12 residues long. The germline gives CDR1 DFQATT, CDR2 SNEGSKA (reference sequence).

This clonotype was observed a single time. The rearrangement uses TRBV7-9 and TRBJ2-6; 10 nucleotides line up with TRBD1. CDR1 is SEHNR, CDR2 FQNEAQ, per germline (reference sequence). V gave up 4 bases and J gave up 0 bases; unmatched junction bases: 12. The CDR3 is made up of 20 amino acids. In DNA, the CDR3 is TGTGCCAGCAGCTCAACCTTGGGACAGGGGCTAATCTCTGGGGCCAACGTCCTGACTTTC. This translates into CASSSTLGQGLISGANVLTF.

This clonotype has just one count. This chain links TRBV24-1 with TRBJ2-2, with a possible D match to TRBD1 (5 bases). The ends were cut back, 7 bases at V and 4 bases at J, with 15 bases in the middle. The CDR3 has 15 residues. The germline CDR1 and CDR2 sequences are KGHDR and SFDVKD. Here the CDR3 DNA reads TGTGCCACCAGCTTGACAGCCCCGAGCACCGGGGAGCTGTTTTTT. Encoded protein: CATSLTAPSTGELFF.

This chain uses TRBV11-2 with TRBJ2-5, with TRBD2 matching over 7 bases. The germline V gene encodes CDR1 SGHAT and CDR2 FQNNGV. V lost 3 bases and J lost 5; bases outside the gene matches: 6. The CDR3 consists of 14 residues. CDR3 in DNA: TGTGCCAGCAGCTTCCTGGGGGGGAGGGAGACCCAGTACTTC. Translation: CASSFLGGRETQYF.

Here the CDR3 reads CTSSPGAAVDRGYTF. In DNA form, the CDR3 reads TGCACCAGCAGCCCTGGGGCAGCCGTGGATAGGGGCTACACCTTC. This chain joins TRBV1 and TRBJ1-2; the table's D gene call, TRBD1, was not cross checked with the DNA. TRBV1 is an annotated pseudogene. This CDR3 is built from 15 residues.

The CDR3 spells CASTTGTSADNEQFF. As DNA, the CDR3 is TGTGCCAGCACCACCGGGACTAGCGCGGACAATGAGCAGTTCTTC. The chain couples TRBV7-2 to TRBJ2-1, with 10 bases aligning to TRBD2. The CDR3 is 15 amino acids. CDR1 is SGHTA and CDR2 is FQGNSA in the germline V gene. With V trimmed by 7 bases and J by 5 bases, 8 bases remained unmatched.

The J gene is TRBJ2-2, the V gene TRBV2; D is undetermined. Trimming shortened V by 5 bases and J by 0 bases, and 7 bases separated the two germline ends. The CDR3 is 14 amino acids. The germline gives CDR1 SNHLY, CDR2 FYNNEI. In nucleotides, the CDR3 is TGTGCCAGCAGTCAAAACGCGAACACCGGGGAGCTGTTTTTT. Translation gives CASSQNANTGELFF.

V and J are TRBV24-1 and TRBJ2-5, with D unresolved. V was cut by 4 bases and J by 8 bases, with 16 bases left in between. The CDR3 runs to 14 residues. In germline, CDR1 is KGHDR, CDR2 SFDVKD. The CDR3 sequence is CATSDPSGPQTQYF. The CDR3, as DNA: TGTGCCACCAGTGACCCGTCCGGGCCCCAAACCCAGTACTTC.

CDR3 coding DNA: TGTGCCAGCAGTGGGACGACAGGGGCGGGAGGCTACACCTTC. It translates to CASSGTTGAGGYTF. The gene calls are TRBV2 and TRBJ1-2, with 8 bases fitting TRBD1. Germline V gene data show CDR1 as SNHLY and CDR2 as FYNNEI. The trim removed 4 bases at V and 8 bases at J, leaving 9 bases unmatched. The CDR3 covers 14 residues.

The chain is built from TRBV6-1 and TRBJ1-2; 7 nucleotides agree with TRBD1. Germline V gives CDR1 MNHNS, CDR2 SASEGT. V trimming: 6 bases; J trimming: 7 bases; junction bases outside the gene matches: 20. This CDR3 is built from 17 residues. The CDR3 loop is CASRGYGTDWSTGGYTF. DNA of the CDR3: TGTGCCAGCAGGGGGTATGGGACAGATTGGTCTACCGGTGGCTACACCTTC.

The chain links TRBV24-1 to TRBJ1-2; unclear D gene. The V end was cut by 5 bases, the J end by 4 bases, with 13 bases between. Germline V gene data show CDR1 as KGHDR and CDR2 as SFDVKD. This CDR3 comprises 14 residues. CDR3 DNA sequence: TGTGCCACCAGTGGATCCGGGGTTAGCTATGGCTACACCTTC. Translating it yields CATSGSGVSYGYTF.